These T cell receptor beta chains were read from a single sample in a study of cytomegalovirus exposure and HLA in healthy donors. Assay used: immunoSEQ multiplex PCR; TCRdb lists only in-frame clones, some missing. The sample holds 100,000 to 150,000 clones; roughly 79% are singletons and the top ten take approximately 3%. The specimen was PBMCs. These receptors originate from a boy between 2 and 10 years old in good health and CMV-seronegative. Each CDR3 is given with its conserved first and last residue. D genes are given only for firm matches. Not every row has a clone size; where given, it reads once, few, many or a size class.

TRBV7-3	13	TRBJ2-1	-	-	TGTGCCAGCAGGGATCCAGGAGCGGATGAGCAGTTCTTC	CASRDPGADEQFF
TRBV6-1	14	TRBJ1-1	-	-	TGTGCCAGCAGTCGAGCAGGCATCAACACTGAAGCTTTCTTT	CASSRAGINTEAFF
TRBV14	15	TRBJ2-3	-	-	TGTGCCAGCAGCCACTACCGTCAGGGCACAGATACGCAGTATTTT	CASSHYRQGTDTQYF
TRBV15	13	TRBJ1-2	TRBD1	-	TGTGCCACCAATCCGACAGGGAACTATGGCTACACCTTC	CATNPTGNYGYTF
TRBV11-3	18	TRBJ2-2	TRBD2	-	TGTGCCAGCAGTCCAAAGGGGGGACTAGCGGCGAACACCGGGGAGCTGTTTTTT	CASSPKGGLAANTGELFF
TRBV7-9	15	TRBJ2-7	TRBD2	-	TGTGCCAGCAGCTTTACTAGCGGGGGGGAGGGCGAGCAGTACTTC	CASSFTSGGEGEQYF
TRBV7-6	14	TRBJ1-1	TRBD1	-	TGTGCCAGCAGCCCGGGACAGTTGAACACTGAAGCTTTCTTT	CASSPGQLNTEAFF
TRBV28	14	TRBJ2-1	TRBD2	-	TGTGCCAGCAGTTTTGCGGGGGACCACAATGAGCAGTTCTTC	CASSFAGDHNEQFF
TRBV19	16	TRBJ2-5	TRBD2	-	TGTGCCAGTAGTATAGTGGGGGAGGGCCTAAAAGAGACCCAGTACTTC	CASSIVGEGLKETQYF
TRBV25-1	14	TRBJ1-3	-	once	TGTGCCAGCAGTGAACCGGGAGAGAGAAACACCATATATTTT	CASSEPGERNTIYF
TRBV13	14	TRBJ1-1	-	-	TGTGCCAGCAGCGAGAACACGGGGAACACTGAAGCTTTCTTT	CASSENTGNTEAFF
TRBV5-8	16	TRBJ2-2	-	-	TGTGCCAGCAGCTCCACCCGGCGGACGAACACCGGGGAGCTGTTTTTT	CASSSTRRTNTGELFF
TRBV6-5	14	TRBJ1-2	-	-	TGTGCCAGCAGTTTTCACAGGTCTAACTATGGCTACACCTTC	CASSFHRSNYGYTF
TRBV4-1	18	TRBJ1-6	TRBD1	-	TGCGCCAGCAGCGGGCCAACACAGGGGAGCTCCTATAATTCACCCCTCCACTTT	CASSGPTQGSSYNSPLHF
TRBV5-1	15	TRBJ1-1	TRBD1	-	TGCGCCAGCAGCTCCCACGGACAGGGGAGCACTGAAGCTTTCTTT	CASSSHGQGSTEAFF
TRBV7-9	17	TRBJ1-6	TRBD1	-	TGTGCCAGCAGCTTAAGGTCAGGGGGTTCCAAAAATTCACCCCTCCACTTT	CASSLRSGGSKNSPLHF
TRBV5-4	16	TRBJ2-1	TRBD1	-	TGTGCCAGCAGCTCCCGTCGAGGGGGCAACTACAATGAGCAGTTCTTC	CASSSRRGGNYNEQFF
TRBV5-1	17	TRBJ2-7	-	-	TGCGCCAGCAGCTTGGACCCCCCGGACAGCTTCACCTACGAGCAGTACTTC	CASSLDPPDSFTYEQYF
TRBV30	17	TRBJ2-1	TRBD2	-	TGTGCCTGGAGGGGATTGGCCAGCGGGAGAGACGGGAGTGAGCAGTTCTTC	CAWRGLASGRDGSEQFF
TRBV5-4	14	TRBJ2-7	-	-	TGTGCCATAAGCAAGGAGGACCGGACGGCCGAGCAGTACTTC	CAISKEDRTAEQYF
TRBV19	13	TRBJ2-3	TRBD2	once	TGTGCCAGTAGAGGGACTAGTTCGTCTACGCAGTATTTT	CASRGTSSSTQYF
TRBV4-1	14	TRBJ2-5	-	-	TGCGCCAGCAGTAACACGGGATTCCAAGAGACCCAGTACTTC	CASSNTGFQETQYF
TRBV25-1	12	TRBJ2-2	TRBD1	-	TGTGCGGGACAGTCGAACACCGGGGAGCTGTTTTTT	CAGQSNTGELFF
TRBV11-2	17	TRBJ1-3	TRBD1	-	TGTGCCAGCAGCTTAGGGACAGGGGCAAGCTCTGGAAACACCATATATTTT	CASSLGTGASSGNTIYF
TRBV5-4	15	TRBJ1-4	-	-	TGTGCCAGCAGCTTGGGCGGGCCAACTAATGAAAAACTGTTTTTT	CASSLGGPTNEKLFF
TRBV7-2	17	TRBJ2-1	TRBD2	-	TGTGCCAGCAGCTCCCACGCCTGGACTAGCGGGATCGGTGAGCAGTTCTTC	CASSSHAWTSGIGEQFF
TRBV27	15	TRBJ1-2	-	-	TGTGCCAGCAGTTCTACTCTCCGGGGGGGCTATGGCTACACCTTC	CASSSTLRGGYGYTF
TRBV5-1	14	TRBJ1-6	-	-	TGCGCCAGCAGCTTGTCTCTAGATAATCCACCCCTCCACTTT	CASSLSLDNPPLHF